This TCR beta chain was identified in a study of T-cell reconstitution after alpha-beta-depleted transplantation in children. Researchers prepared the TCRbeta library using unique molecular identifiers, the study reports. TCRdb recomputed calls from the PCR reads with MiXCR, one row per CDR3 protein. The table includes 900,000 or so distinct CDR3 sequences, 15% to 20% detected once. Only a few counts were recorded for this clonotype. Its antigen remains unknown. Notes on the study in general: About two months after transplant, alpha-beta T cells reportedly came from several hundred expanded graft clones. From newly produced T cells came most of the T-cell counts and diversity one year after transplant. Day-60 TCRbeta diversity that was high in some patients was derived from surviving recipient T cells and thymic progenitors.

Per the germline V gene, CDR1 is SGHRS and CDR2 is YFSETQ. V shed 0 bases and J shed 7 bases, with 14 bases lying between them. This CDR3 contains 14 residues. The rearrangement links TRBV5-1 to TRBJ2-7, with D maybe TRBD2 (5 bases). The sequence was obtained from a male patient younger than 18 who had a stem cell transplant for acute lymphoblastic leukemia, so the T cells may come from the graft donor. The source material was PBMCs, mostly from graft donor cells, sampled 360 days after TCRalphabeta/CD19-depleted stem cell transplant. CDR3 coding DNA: TGCGCCAGCAGCTTGGGGAGGCTCCCCACAGAGCAGTACTTC. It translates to CASSLGRLPTEQYF.